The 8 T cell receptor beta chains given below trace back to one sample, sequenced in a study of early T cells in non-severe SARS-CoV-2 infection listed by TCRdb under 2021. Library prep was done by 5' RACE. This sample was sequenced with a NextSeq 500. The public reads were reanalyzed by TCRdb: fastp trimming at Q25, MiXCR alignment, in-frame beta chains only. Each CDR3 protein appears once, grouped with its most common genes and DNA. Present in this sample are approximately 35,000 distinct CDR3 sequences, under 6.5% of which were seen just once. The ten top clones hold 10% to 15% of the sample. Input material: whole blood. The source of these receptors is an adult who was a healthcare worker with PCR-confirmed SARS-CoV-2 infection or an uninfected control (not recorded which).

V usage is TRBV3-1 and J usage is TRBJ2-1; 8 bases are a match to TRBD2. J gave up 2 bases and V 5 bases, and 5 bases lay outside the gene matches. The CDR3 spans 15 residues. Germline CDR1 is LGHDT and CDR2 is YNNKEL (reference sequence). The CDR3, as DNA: TGTGCCAGCAGCTATAGCGGGACCACCTACAATGAGCAGTTCTTC. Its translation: CASSYSGTTYNEQFF.

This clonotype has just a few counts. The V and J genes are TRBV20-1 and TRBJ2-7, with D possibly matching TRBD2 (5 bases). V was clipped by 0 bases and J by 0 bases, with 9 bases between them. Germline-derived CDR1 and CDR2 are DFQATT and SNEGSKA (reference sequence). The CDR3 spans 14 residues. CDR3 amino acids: CSARDQGSSYEQYF. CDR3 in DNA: TGCAGTGCTAGAGATCAAGGGAGCTCCTACGAGCAGTACTTC.

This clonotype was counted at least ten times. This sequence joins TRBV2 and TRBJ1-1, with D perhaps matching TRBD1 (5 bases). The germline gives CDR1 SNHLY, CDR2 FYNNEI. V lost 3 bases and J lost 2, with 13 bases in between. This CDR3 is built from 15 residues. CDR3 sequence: CASSDAGTTNTEAFF. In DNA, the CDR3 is TGTGCCAGCAGTGATGCAGGGACGACCAACACTGAAGCTTTCTTT. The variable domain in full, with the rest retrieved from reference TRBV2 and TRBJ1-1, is EPEVTQTPSHQVTQMGQEVILRCVPISNHLYFYWYRQILGQKVEFLVSFYNNEISEKSEIFDDQFSVERPDGSNFTLKIRSTKLEDSAMYFCASSDAGTTNTEAFFGQGTRLTVV.

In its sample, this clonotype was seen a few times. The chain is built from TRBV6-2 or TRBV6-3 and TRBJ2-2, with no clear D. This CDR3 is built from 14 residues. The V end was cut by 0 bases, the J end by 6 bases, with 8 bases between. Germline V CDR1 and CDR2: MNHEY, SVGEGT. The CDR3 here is CASSYSNNAGELFF. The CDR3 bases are TGTGCCAGCAGTTACTCGAACAACGCCGGGGAGCTGTTTTTT.

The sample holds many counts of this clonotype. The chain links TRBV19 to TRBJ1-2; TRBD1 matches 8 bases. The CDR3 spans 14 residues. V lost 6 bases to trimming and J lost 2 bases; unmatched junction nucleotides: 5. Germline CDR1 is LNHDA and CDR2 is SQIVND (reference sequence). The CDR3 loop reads CASSLRTGNYGYTF. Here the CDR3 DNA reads TGTGCCAGTAGCCTCCGGACAGGGAACTATGGCTACACCTTC.

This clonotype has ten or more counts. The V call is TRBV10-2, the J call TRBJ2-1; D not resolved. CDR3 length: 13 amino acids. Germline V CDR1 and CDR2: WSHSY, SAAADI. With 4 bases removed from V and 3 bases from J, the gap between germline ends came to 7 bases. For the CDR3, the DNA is TGCGCCAGCAGTGTGGCATTCTACAATGAGCAGTTCTTC. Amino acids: CASSVAFYNEQFF.

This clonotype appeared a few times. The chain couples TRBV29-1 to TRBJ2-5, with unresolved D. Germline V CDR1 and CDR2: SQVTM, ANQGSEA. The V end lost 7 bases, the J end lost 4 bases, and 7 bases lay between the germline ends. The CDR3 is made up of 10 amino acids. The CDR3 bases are TGCAGCGGGACGGGAGAGACCCAGTACTTC. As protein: CSGTGETQYF.

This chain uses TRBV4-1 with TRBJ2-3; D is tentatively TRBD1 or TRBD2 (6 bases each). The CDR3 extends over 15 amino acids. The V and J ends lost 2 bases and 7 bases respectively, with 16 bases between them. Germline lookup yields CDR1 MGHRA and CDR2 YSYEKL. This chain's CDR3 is CASSQPSGGWNTQYF. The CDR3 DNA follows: TGCGCCAGCAGCCAACCCTCCGGGGGCTGGAATACGCAGTATTTT.